These 9 T cell receptor beta chains came from one sample sequenced in a study of blood T cell repertoires in COVID-19. Assay used: immunoSEQ multiplex PCR; TCRdb lists only in-frame clones, some missing. The table has around 57,000 clones, around nine tenths seen once. Sequencing was carried out using peripheral blood. These receptors all stem from a man in his forties or fifties with active COVID-19.

The chain joins TRBV6-5 to TRBJ2-1, with 13 bases aligning to TRBD2. This CDR3 is built from 14 residues. CDR1 and CDR2 from the germline V gene are MNHEY and SVGAGI. V gave up 7 bases and J gave up 7 bases; unmatched junction bases: 4. CDR3 sequence: CASTRTSGSNEQFF. The CDR3 DNA reads TGTGCCAGCACTAGGACTAGCGGGAGTAATGAGCAGTTCTTC.

The chain couples TRBV28 to TRBJ2-7; 8 bases are a match to TRBD1. This CDR3 is 15 amino acids long. Germline V gene data show CDR1 as MDHEN and CDR2 as SYDVKM. V was clipped by 6 bases and J by 1 base; unmatched bases: 8. CDR3 coding DNA: TGTGCCAGCAGGATTTGGACAGGGACATCCTACGAGCAGTACTTC. This translates into CASRIWTGTSYEQYF. Full variable domain (missing parts from reference TRBV28 and TRBJ2-7): DVKVTQSSRYLVKRTGEKVFLECVQDMDHENMFWYRQDPGLGLRLIYFSYDVKMKEKGDIPEGYSVSREKKERFSLILESASTNQTSMYLCASRIWTGTSYEQYFGPGTRLTVT.

The gene calls are TRBV5-1 and TRBJ1-3; the D is unclear. CDR3 length: 15 residues. V was shortened by 3 bases and J by 1 base, with 11 bases between the two germline ends. CDR1 SGHRS and CDR2 YFSETQ come from the germline V gene. The CDR3 DNA reads TGCGCCAGCAGCTCGGTGGGAGGGTCTGGAAACACCATATATTTT. Its translation: CASSSVGGSGNTIYF.

This clone was detected only once. The J gene is TRBJ1-1, the V gene TRBV3-1 (or the pseudogene TRBV3-2); D not resolved. The CDR3 runs 13 residues. Germline lookup yields CDR1 LGHDT and CDR2 YNNKEL (reference sequence). The V and J ends lost 7 bases and 4 bases respectively, with 13 bases between them. The CDR3 spells CASKELTGTEAFF. In nucleotides, the CDR3 is TGTGCCAGCAAGGAACTAACGGGCACTGAAGCTTTCTTT.

This clone was recorded only once. The V and J genes are TRBV11-1 and TRBJ2-7, with 9 bases fitting TRBD1. The junction had 8 bases not matched to a gene; V was cut back by 1 base and J by 4 bases. Germline lookup yields CDR1 SGHAT and CDR2 FQDESV (reference sequence). The length of the CDR3 is 16 residues. DNA for the CDR3: TGTGCCAGCAGCTTAGGGCACGGGACAGGGACTTACGAGCAGTACTTC. Its translation: CASSLGHGTGTYEQYF. Drawing the rest from reference TRBV11-1 and TRBJ2-7, the complete variable domain is EAEVAQSPRYKITEKSQAVAFWCDPISGHATLYWYRQILGQGPELLVQFQDESVVDDSQLPKDRFSAERLKGVDSTLKIQPAELGDSAMYLCASSLGHGTGTYEQYFGPGTRLTVT.

This clone was found once. This chain links TRBV7-2 with TRBJ1-2; maybe TRBD1 (6 bases). V lost 5 bases and J lost 8, with 27 bases in between. The CDR3 has 17 amino acids. Germline values: CDR1 SGHTA, CDR2 FQGNSA. The CDR3 region is CASSPLGEGGRAVGYTF. The CDR3 DNA sequence: TGTGCCAGCAGCCCGCTAGGGGAGGGGGGCAGGGCTGTCGGCTACACCTTC.

This clone was recorded once. The CDR3 reads CASSFRDYGYTF. The CDR3 coding sequence is TGTGCCAGCAGTTTTCGGGACTATGGCTACACCTTC. The chain uses TRBV12-3 or TRBV12-4 and TRBJ1-2; D is ambiguous. The CDR3 spans 12 residues. V shed 3 bases and J shed 3 bases, with 5 bases lying between them.

The chain joins TRBV6-2 or TRBV6-3 to TRBJ2-3, with D perhaps TRBD2 (6 bases). Germline values: CDR1 MNHEY, CDR2 SVGEGT. The CDR3 is 13 amino acids. V lost 5 bases and J lost 3, with 9 bases in between. The CDR3 sequence is CASSNGGTDTQYF. For the CDR3, the DNA is TGTGCCAGCAGTAATGGGGGGACAGATACGCAGTATTTT.

V usage is TRBV10-3 and J usage is TRBJ1-2; D uncertain. From germline, CDR1 is ENHRY and CDR2 SYGVKD. CDR3 length: 13 amino acids. V dropped 6 bases and J dropped 2 bases, with 10 bases sitting between them. This chain's CDR3 is CAISEDLNYGYTF. The CDR3 DNA follows: TGTGCCATCAGCGAGGACTTAAACTATGGCTACACCTTC.